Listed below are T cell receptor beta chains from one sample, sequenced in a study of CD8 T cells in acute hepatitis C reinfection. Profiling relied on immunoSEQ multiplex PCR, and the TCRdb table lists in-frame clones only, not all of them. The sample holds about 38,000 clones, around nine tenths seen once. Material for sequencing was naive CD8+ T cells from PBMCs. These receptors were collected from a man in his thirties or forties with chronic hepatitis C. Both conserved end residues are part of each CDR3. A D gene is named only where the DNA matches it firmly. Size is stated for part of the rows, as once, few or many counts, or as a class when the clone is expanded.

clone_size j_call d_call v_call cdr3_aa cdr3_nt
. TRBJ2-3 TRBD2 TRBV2 CASSSLAGMSTDTQYF TGTGCCAGCAGTAGTCTAGCGGGGATGAGCACAGATACGCAGTATTTT
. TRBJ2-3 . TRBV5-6 CASSSFTDTQYF TGTGCCAGCAGCTCGTTCACAGATACGCAGTATTTT
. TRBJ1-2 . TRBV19 CASREPSGDGYTF TGTGCCAGTAGGGAACCGAGCGGGGATGGCTACACCTTC
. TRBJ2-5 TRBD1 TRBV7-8 CASSLQTGQGQGETQYF TGTGCCAGCAGCCTACAAACTGGACAGGGCCAAGGGGAGACCCAGTACTTC
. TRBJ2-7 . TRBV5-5 CASNPDTGGIYEQYF TGTGCCAGCAACCCCGACACGGGGGGCATCTACGAGCAGTACTTC
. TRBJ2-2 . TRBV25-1 CASEWGPANTGELFF TGTGCCAGCGAATGGGGGCCTGCGAACACCGGGGAGCTGTTTTTT
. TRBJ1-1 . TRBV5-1 CASSPGGTEAFF TGCGCCAGCAGCCCCGGGGGCACTGAAGCTTTCTTT
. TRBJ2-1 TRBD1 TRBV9 CASSVSPGQEVYVQFF TGTGCCAGCAGCGTATCCCCGGGACAGGAGGTATACGTGCAGTTCTTC
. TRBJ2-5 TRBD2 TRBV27 CASSLGSPAGGWQETQYF TGTGCCAGCAGTTTAGGATCCCCAGCGGGGGGTTGGCAAGAGACCCAGTACTTC
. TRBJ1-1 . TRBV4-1 CASSQMTPRVRGLNTEAFF TGCGCCAGCAGCCAGATGACACCCAGGGTTAGAGGGTTGAACACTGAAGCTTTCTTT
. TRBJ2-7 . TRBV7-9 CASSSLRPGRGYEQYF TGTGCCAGCAGCTCTCTCCGGCCCGGGAGAGGGTACGAGCAGTACTTC
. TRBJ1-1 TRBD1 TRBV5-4 CASSLGQGSTEAFF TGTGCCAGCAGCTTAGGACAGGGGAGCACTGAAGCTTTCTTT
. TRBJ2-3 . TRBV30 CAWTLGSYTDTQYF TGTGCCTGGACCCTAGGTAGCTACACAGATACGCAGTATTTT
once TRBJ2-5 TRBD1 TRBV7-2 CASSVNIWDRKETQYF TGTGCCAGCAGCGTTAATATATGGGACAGAAAAGAGACCCAGTACTTC
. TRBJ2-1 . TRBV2 CASRGNEQFF TGTGCCAGCAGGGGTAATGAGCAGTTCTTC
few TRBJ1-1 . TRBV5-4 CASSLSPNTEAFF TGTGCCAGCAGCTTGAGTCCGAACACTGAAGCTTTCTTT
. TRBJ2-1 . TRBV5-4 CASSLGGEQFF TGTGCCAGCAGCTTAGGGGGAGAGCAGTTCTTC
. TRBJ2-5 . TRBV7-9 CASSLVPLGQETQYF TGTGCCAGCAGCTTAGTACCCCTTGGGCAAGAGACCCAGTACTTC
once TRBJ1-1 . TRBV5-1 CASSLTPGDPNTEAFF TGCGCCAGCAGCTTAACGCCGGGGGACCCAAACACTGAAGCTTTCTTT
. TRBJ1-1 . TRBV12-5 CASGLGTRTEAFF TGTGCTAGTGGTTTAGGGACACGTACTGAAGCTTTCTTT
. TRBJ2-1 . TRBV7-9 CASSFSESSYNEQFF TGTGCCAGCAGCTTCTCAGAGAGCTCCTACAATGAGCAGTTCTTC
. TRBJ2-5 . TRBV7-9 CASSSAGRQEGGPQETQYF TGTGCCAGCAGCTCGGCTGGGCGGCAGGAGGGGGGCCCTCAAGAGACCCAGTACTTC
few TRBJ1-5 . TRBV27 CASSLTGYNQPQHF TGTGCCAGCAGTTTAACCGGGTACAATCAGCCCCAGCATTTT
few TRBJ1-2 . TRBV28 CASRRPGHYGYTF TGTGCCAGCAGGCGACCGGGACACTATGGCTACACCTTC
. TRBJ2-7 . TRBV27 CASSYQEAYEQYF TGTGCCAGCAGTTATCAGGAAGCCTACGAGCAGTACTTC
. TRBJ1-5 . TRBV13 CASSLTGGPQHF TGTGCCAGCAGCCTAACCGGGGGGCCCCAGCATTTT
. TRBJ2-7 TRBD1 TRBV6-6 CASSYPGGMIEQYF TGTGCCAGCAGTTATCCAGGGGGAATGATCGAGCAGTACTTC
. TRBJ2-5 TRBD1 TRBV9 CASSVTGTGGSQYF TGTGCCAGCAGCGTTACCGGGACAGGGGGCTCCCAGTACTTC
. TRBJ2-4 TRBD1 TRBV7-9 CASSQDRGPAKNIQYF TGTGCCAGCAGCCAAGACAGGGGGCCAGCCAAAAACATTCAGTACTTC
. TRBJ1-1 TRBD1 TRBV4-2 CAAAGRQGSTEAFF TGTGCCGCCGCAGGTCGACAGGGATCCACTGAAGCTTTCTTT
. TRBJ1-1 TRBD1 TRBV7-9 CASSSPRDRVEAFF TGTGCCAGCAGCTCCCCAAGGGACAGGGTTGAAGCTTTCTTT